The 22 T cell receptor beta chains given below trace back to one sample, sequenced in a study of response to subunit inactivated influenza vaccine. TCRdb ran MiXCR on the RT-PCR reads and lists one entry per CDR3 protein. The table records roughly 790,000 distinct CDR3 sequences, 21% of them present only once. Sequenced material: PBMCs from blood, taken less than 6 days after vaccination. All receptors derive from a man aged 45-65 years who received an inactivated influenza vaccine.

The V gene is TRBV7-9, the J gene TRBJ2-7, with 9 bases fitting TRBD1. This CDR3 has 15 residues. J lost 3 bases, V lost 2 bases, and 5 bases had no gene match. Germline V CDR1 and CDR2: SEHNR, FQNEAQ (reference sequence). The CDR3 nucleotides read TGTGCCAGCAGCTTAAGGACAGGGGCGGGCTACGAGCAGTACTTC. It yields the protein CASSLRTGAGYEQYF.

The chain has TRBV7-9 and TRBJ1-2, with TRBD1 as a possible D gene (5 bases). V was pared by 7 bases and J by 5 bases, with 11 bases between. Germline-derived CDR1 and CDR2 are SEHNR and FQNEAQ (reference sequence). The CDR3 spans 12 residues. The CDR3 spells CASTWGRYGYTF. The CDR3 DNA reads TGTGCCAGCACCTGGGGCAGATATGGCTACACCTTC.

Ten or more counts support this clonotype. The chain carries TRBV5-5 and TRBJ2-4; D possibly corresponds to TRBD2 (5 bases). Germline assignment: CDR1 SGHKS and CDR2 YYEKEE (reference sequence). The CDR3 has 15 amino acids. The V end lost 0 bases, the J end lost 0 bases, and 7 bases lay between the germline ends. The CDR3, as DNA: TGTGCCAGCAGCTTGGCCGGGGTAGCCAAAAACATTCAGTACTTC. Its protein product is CASSLAGVAKNIQYF.

The count of this clonotype is one. The chain links TRBV7-7 to TRBJ2-1; 16 bases line up with TRBD2. The germline gives CDR1 SSHAT, CDR2 FNYEAQ (reference sequence). V lost 0 bases, J lost 5 bases, and 7 bases stayed unmatched. This CDR3 spans 19 amino acids. The CDR3 bases are TGTGCCAGCAGCTTAGCACCGGGACTAGCGGGAGGGATGCACAATGAGCAGTTCTTC. It is translated as CASSLAPGLAGGMHNEQFF.

This clonotype was found once. This chain connects TRBV5-1 to TRBJ2-5, with D possibly matching TRBD1 (6 bases). Per germline, CDR1 SGHRS and CDR2 YFSETQ. V shed 0 bases and J shed 7 bases, with 13 bases lying between them. The CDR3 has 14 amino acids. CDR3: CASSLDRERATQYF. CDR3 nucleotides: TGCGCCAGCAGCTTGGACAGGGAGAGGGCGACCCAGTACTTC.

The CDR3 is CSARATGSNSPLHF. Written as DNA, the CDR3 is TGCAGTGCTAGAGCAACAGGGTCGAATTCACCCCTCCACTTT. The chain couples TRBV20-1 to TRBJ1-6, with D tentatively TRBD1 (6 bases). This CDR3 has 14 residues. In germline, CDR1 is DFQATT, CDR2 SNEGSKA (reference sequence). The V end lost 1 base, the J end lost 7 bases, and 11 bases lay between the germline ends.

A few counts support this clonotype. This chain uses TRBV10-3 with TRBJ1-4; TRBD1 aligns across 10 bases. CDR1 ENHRY and CDR2 SYGVKD come from the germline V gene. The J segment lost 6 bases and the V segment lost 2 bases, leaving 6 bases of the junction unmatched. This CDR3 is 16 amino acids long. CDR3 nucleotides: TGTGCCATCAGTGAGCCCCACGGGACAGGGGATGAAAAACTGTTTTTT. Its protein is CAISEPHGTGDEKLFF.

The sample holds a few counts of this clonotype. This rearrangement joins TRBV12-3 or TRBV12-4 to TRBJ2-1, with D maybe TRBD2 (5 bases). This CDR3 has 13 amino acids. V was trimmed by 7 bases and J by 2 bases, leaving 9 bases between them. The CDR3 nucleotides read TGTGCCAGCATCGGGAAAGCCTACAATGAGCAGTTCTTC. This encodes CASIGKAYNEQFF.

This clonotype was counted between two and nine times. The rearrangement uses TRBV5-1 and TRBJ2-1; 12 bases fit TRBD2. The CDR3 runs to 24 residues. The V segment lost 0 bases and the J segment 0 bases; nucleotides outside the gene matches: 22. From germline, CDR1 is SGHRS and CDR2 YFSETQ. The CDR3 spells CASSLGRLLAPGLAGPPSYNEQFF. CDR3 DNA sequence: TGCGCCAGCAGCTTGGGGCGACTTTTGGCTCCGGGACTAGCGGGTCCTCCCTCCTACAATGAGCAGTTCTTC. The complete variable domain, with remaining parts taken from reference TRBV5-1 and TRBJ2-1, reads KAGVTQTPRYLIKTRGQQVTLSCSPISGHRSVSWYQQTPGQGLQFLFEYFSETQRNKGNFPGRFSGRQFSNSRSEMNVSTLELGDSALYLCASSLGRLLAPGLAGPPSYNEQFFGPGTRLTVL.

About this clonotype: An end of the junction differs from the germline gene, which may be a read error. Here the CDR3 DNA reads TGTGCCACCAGTTTTAGGCGGTCTTTTACCGGGGAGCTGTTTTTT. Protein: CATSFRRSFTGELFF. The chain uses TRBV12-3 or TRBV12-4 and TRBJ2-2; D uncertain. The CDR3 covers 15 residues.

This clonotype was observed a handful of times. This chain links TRBV7-2 with TRBJ2-5; D is unresolved. Germline V CDR1 and CDR2: SGHTA, FQGNSA. This CDR3 is 13 amino acids long. V dropped 5 bases and J dropped 5 bases, with 12 bases sitting between them. Written as DNA, the CDR3 is TGTGCCAGCAGCAAAGGACCCGGGGAGACCCAGTACTTC. It codes for CASSKGPGETQYF.

This chain joins TRBV6-2 or TRBV6-3 and TRBJ2-7; D uncertain. V was clipped by 6 bases and J by 5 bases, with 17 bases between them. Germline V gene lookup returns CDR1 MNHEY and CDR2 SVGEGT. This CDR3 region has 14 residues. The DNA of the CDR3 is TGTGCCAGCAGGACAAGCCTGAATTTTGACGAGCAGTACTTC. Translated, it gives CASRTSLNFDEQYF.

V gene TRBV6-1 combines with J gene TRBJ1-3, with D maybe TRBD1 (6 bases). In germline, CDR1 is MNHNS, CDR2 SASEGT. V was pared by 7 bases and J by 4 bases, with 11 bases between. This CDR3 contains 13 residues. The CDR3 region is CASTGDAGNTIYF. The CDR3 DNA reads TGTGCCAGCACAGGGGACGCCGGAAACACCATATATTTT.

The J gene is TRBJ2-7, the V gene TRBV2, with 9 bases matching TRBD1. After removal of 7 bases from V and 7 bases from J, the junction contained 11 bases not matched to a gene. The CDR3 has 14 amino acids. Germline loops: CDR1 SNHLY, CDR2 FYNNEI. Here the CDR3 DNA reads TGTGCCAGCATTGTACCGGGACAGGGTTTGGAGCAGTACTTC. Its protein is CASIVPGQGLEQYF. Supplemented by reference TRBV2 and TRBJ2-7, the full variable domain reads EPEVTQTPSHQVTQMGQEVILRCVPISNHLYFYWYRQILGQKVEFLVSFYNNEISEKSEIFDDQFSVERPDGSNFTLKIRSTKLEDSAMYFCASIVPGQGLEQYFGPGTRLTVT.

The chain is built from TRBV5-1 and TRBJ2-7; D not resolved. Germline V lookup: CDR1 SGHRS, CDR2 YFSETQ. The CDR3 is made up of 13 amino acids. V was pared by 7 bases and J by 3 bases, with 14 bases between. CDR3 sequence: CASASESFYEQYF. The CDR3 nucleotides are TGCGCCAGCGCCTCTGAGTCTTTCTACGAGCAGTACTTC.

This sequence joins TRBV5-1 and TRBJ2-5; tentatively, D is TRBD1 (5 bases). The CDR3 is 14 residues long. Per germline, CDR1 SGHRS and CDR2 YFSETQ. V shed 2 bases and J shed 1 base, with 9 bases lying between them. The DNA of the CDR3 is TGCGCCAGCAGCTTTATCCAGGGCCAAGAGACCCAGTACTTC. Translation gives CASSFIQGQETQYF.

This clonotype has only one observation. The chain couples TRBV29-1 to TRBJ2-3; unclear D gene. CDR3 size: 13 residues. Germline V gives CDR1 SQVTM, CDR2 ANQGSEA. Trimming removed 7 bases from V and 0 bases from J, with 11 bases in between. CDR3 bases: TGCAGCGCGACCCTAGTGAGCACAGATACGCAGTATTTT. It encodes CSATLVSTDTQYF.

There are a few counts of this clonotype. V is TRBV29-1 and J is TRBJ2-1, with 11 bases fitting TRBD2. The CDR3 loop spans 14 amino acids. The germline gives CDR1 SQVTM, CDR2 ANQGSEA. With 3 bases clipped from V and 7 bases from J, the junction kept 5 bases outside the gene matches. DNA for the CDR3: TGCAGCGTTGACGGGACTAGCGGATGGAATGAGCAGTTCTTC. Its translation: CSVDGTSGWNEQFF.

This clonotype appeared a few times. The CDR3 here is CSVARTSGGADTQYF. Here the CDR3 DNA reads TGCAGCGTTGCCCGGACTAGCGGGGGGGCAGATACGCAGTATTTT. The J gene is TRBJ2-3, the V gene TRBV29-1, with 15 positions matching TRBD2. The CDR3 extends over 15 amino acids. V gave up 4 bases and J gave up 4 bases; unmatched junction bases: 3. Germline CDR1 and CDR2: SQVTM and ANQGSEA.

This clonotype was counted between two and nine times. The CDR3 DNA is TGTGCCAGCAGGAGGCCCGTGGCCACCGGGGAGCTGTTTTTT. Translation gives CASRRPVATGELFF. The V gene is TRBV6-2 or TRBV6-3, the J gene TRBJ2-2; no clear D. V shed 6 bases and J shed 4 bases, with 12 bases lying between them. CDR1 and CDR2 from the germline V gene are MNHEY and SVGEGT. CDR3 length: 14 residues.

CDR3 amino acids: CSANRGAGDQPQHF. The CDR3 DNA follows: TGCAGTGCTAACAGGGGCGCTGGGGATCAGCCCCAGCATTTT. The rearrangement uses TRBV20-1 and TRBJ1-5; 7 nucleotides line up with TRBD1. This CDR3 has 14 amino acids. Germline V gives CDR1 DFQATT, CDR2 SNEGSKA (reference sequence). The V segment lost 4 bases and the J segment 5 bases; nucleotides outside the gene matches: 8.

The chain has TRBV18 and TRBJ1-3; weak D call: TRBD1 (5 bases). Trimming removed 3 bases at V and 0 bases at J, with 18 bases between. Germline CDR1 is KGHSH and CDR2 is LQKENI. The CDR3 spans 18 residues. The CDR3 protein is CASSPVDKPLFSGNTIYF. CDR3 coding DNA: TGTGCCAGCTCACCGGTGGACAAACCCTTATTCTCTGGAAACACCATATATTTT.